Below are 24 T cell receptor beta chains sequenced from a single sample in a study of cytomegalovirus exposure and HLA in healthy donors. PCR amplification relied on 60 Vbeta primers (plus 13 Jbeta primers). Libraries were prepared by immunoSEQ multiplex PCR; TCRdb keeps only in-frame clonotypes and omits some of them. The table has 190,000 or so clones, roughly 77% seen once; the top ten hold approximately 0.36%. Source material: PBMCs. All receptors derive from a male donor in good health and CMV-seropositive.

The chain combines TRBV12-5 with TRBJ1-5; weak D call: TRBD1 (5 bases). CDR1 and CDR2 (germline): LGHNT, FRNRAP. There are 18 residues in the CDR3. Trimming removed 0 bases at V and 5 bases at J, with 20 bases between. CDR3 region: CASGLVPPGLLLYQPQHF. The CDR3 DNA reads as TGTGCTAGTGGTTTGGTACCGCCGGGACTCCTTCTGTATCAGCCCCAGCATTTT.

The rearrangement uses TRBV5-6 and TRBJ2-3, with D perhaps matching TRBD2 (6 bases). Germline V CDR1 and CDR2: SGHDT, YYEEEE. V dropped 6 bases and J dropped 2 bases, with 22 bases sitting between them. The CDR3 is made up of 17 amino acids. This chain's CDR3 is CASTRARDFGFTDTQYF. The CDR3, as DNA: TGTGCCAGCACCCGGGCCCGGGACTTCGGATTCACAGATACGCAGTATTTT.

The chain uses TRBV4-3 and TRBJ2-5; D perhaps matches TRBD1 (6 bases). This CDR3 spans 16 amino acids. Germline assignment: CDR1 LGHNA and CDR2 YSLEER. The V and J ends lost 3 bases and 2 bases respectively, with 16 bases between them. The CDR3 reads CASSHGPWGRQETQYF. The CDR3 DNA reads TGCGCCAGCAGCCACGGACCGTGGGGGCGACAAGAGACCCAGTACTTC.

CDR3 in amino acids: CSGDGTGYNEQFF. The CDR3 DNA follows: TGCAGCGGGGACGGGACAGGCTACAATGAGCAGTTCTTC. The chain links TRBV29-1 to TRBJ2-1; 8 bases fit TRBD1. With 7 bases clipped from V and 3 bases from J, the junction kept 5 bases outside the gene matches. The CDR3 sequence is 13 residues long. CDR1 is SQVTM, CDR2 ANQGSEA, per germline.

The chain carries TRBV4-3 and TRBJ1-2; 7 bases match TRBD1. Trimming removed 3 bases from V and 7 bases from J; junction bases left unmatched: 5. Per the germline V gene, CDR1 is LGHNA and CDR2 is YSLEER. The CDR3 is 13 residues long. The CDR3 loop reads CASSQARDSGYTF. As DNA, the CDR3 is TGCGCCAGCAGCCAGGCTCGGGACAGTGGCTACACCTTC.

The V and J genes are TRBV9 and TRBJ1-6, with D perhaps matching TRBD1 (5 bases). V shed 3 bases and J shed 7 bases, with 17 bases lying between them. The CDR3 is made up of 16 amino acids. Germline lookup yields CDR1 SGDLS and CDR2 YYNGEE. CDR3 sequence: CASSGGAQGLNSPLHF. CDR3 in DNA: TGTGCCAGCAGCGGGGGTGCGCAGGGTTTGAATTCACCCCTCCACTTT.

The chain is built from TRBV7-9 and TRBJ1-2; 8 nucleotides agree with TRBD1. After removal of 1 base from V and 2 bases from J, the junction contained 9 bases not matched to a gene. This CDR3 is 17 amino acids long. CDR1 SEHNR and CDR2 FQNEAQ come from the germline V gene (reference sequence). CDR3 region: CASSLDHLDRDNYGYTF. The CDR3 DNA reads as TGTGCCAGCAGCTTAGACCATTTGGACAGGGACAACTATGGCTACACCTTC. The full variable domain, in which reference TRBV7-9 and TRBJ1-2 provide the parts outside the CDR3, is DTGVSQNPRHKITKRGQNVTFRCDPISEHNRLYWYRQTLGQGPEFLTYFQNEAQLEKSRLLSDRFSAERPKGSFSTLEIQRTEQGDSAMYLCASSLDHLDRDNYGYTFGSGTRLTVV.

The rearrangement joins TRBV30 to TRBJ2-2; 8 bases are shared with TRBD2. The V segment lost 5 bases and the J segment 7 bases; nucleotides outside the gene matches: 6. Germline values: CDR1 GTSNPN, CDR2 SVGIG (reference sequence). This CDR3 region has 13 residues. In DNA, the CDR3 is TGTGCCTGGGGGTCTAGCGGGTACGGGGAGCTGTTTTTT. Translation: CAWGSSGYGELFF.

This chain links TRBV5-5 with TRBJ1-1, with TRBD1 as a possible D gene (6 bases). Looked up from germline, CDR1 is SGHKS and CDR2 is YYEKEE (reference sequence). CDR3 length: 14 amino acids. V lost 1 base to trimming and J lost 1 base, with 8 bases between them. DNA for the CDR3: TGTGCCAGCAGCTTGTGGGACACGAACACTGAAGCTTTCTTT. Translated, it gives CASSLWDTNTEAFF.

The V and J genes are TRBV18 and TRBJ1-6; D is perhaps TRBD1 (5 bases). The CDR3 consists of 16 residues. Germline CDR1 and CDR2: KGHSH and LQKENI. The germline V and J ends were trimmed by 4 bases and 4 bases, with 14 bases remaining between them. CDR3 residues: CASSLQLGTYNSPLHF. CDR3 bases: TGTGCCAGCTCACTCCAGCTCGGGACTTATAATTCACCCCTCCACTTT.

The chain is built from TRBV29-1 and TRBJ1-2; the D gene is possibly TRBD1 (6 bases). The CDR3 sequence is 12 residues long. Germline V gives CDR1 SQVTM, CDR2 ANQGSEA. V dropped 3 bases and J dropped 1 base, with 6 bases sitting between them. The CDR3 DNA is TGCAGCGTTGACAGGGGTAACTATGGCTACACCTTC. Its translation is CSVDRGNYGYTF.

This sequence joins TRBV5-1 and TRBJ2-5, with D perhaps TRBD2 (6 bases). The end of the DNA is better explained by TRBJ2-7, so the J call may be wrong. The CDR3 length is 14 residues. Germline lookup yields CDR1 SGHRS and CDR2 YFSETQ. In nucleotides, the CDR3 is TGCGCCAGCCGTCCGGGGGATTACTCCTACGAGCAGTACTTC. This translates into CASRPGDYSYEQYF.

The CDR3 sequence: CASSPIADGNYGYTF. As DNA, the CDR3 is TGTGCCAGCTCACCGATTGCAGACGGGAACTATGGCTACACCTTC. The chain is built from TRBV18 and TRBJ1-2; no firm D call. The germline V gene has CDR1 KGHSH and CDR2 LQKENI. Trimming left V 3 bases short and J 2 bases short, with 13 bases between. The CDR3 contains 15 residues.

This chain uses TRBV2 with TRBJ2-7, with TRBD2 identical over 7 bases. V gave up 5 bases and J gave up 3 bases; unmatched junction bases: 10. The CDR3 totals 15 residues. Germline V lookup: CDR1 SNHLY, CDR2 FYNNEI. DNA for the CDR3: TGTGCCAGCAGTTCGGCTAGCGGAACTATCTACGAGCAGTACTTC. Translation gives CASSSASGTIYEQYF.

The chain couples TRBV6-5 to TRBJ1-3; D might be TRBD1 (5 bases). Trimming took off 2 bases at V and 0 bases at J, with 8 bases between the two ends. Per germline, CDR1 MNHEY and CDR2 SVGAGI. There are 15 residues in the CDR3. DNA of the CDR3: TGTGCCAGCAGTTACGCGGGGCTCTCTGGAAACACCATATATTTT. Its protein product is CASSYAGLSGNTIYF.

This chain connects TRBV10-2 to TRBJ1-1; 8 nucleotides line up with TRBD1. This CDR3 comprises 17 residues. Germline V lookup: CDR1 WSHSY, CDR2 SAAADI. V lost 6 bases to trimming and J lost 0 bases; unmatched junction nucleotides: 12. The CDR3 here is CASSRRRTGNMNTEAFF. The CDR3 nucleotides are TGCGCCAGCAGCCGACGGAGGACAGGGAATATGAACACTGAAGCTTTCTTT.

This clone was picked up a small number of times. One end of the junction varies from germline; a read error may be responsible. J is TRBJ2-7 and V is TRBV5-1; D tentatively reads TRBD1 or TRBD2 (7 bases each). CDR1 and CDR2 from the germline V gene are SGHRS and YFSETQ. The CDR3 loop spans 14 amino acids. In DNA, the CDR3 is TGCGCCAGCAGCGTGGGAGGGGGCTCCGACGAGCAGTACTTC. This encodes CASSVGGGSDEQYF.

CDR3 amino acids: CASSLTGQGTDTEKLFF. The DNA for the CDR3 is TGTGCCAGCAGCTTAACGGGACAGGGGACGGATACTGAAAAACTGTTTTTT. The chain has TRBV5-5 and TRBJ1-4; TRBD1 matches 10 bases. Germline CDR1 SGHKS, CDR2 YYEKEE (reference sequence). This CDR3 is built from 17 residues. J lost 7 bases, V lost 2 bases, and 11 bases had no gene match.

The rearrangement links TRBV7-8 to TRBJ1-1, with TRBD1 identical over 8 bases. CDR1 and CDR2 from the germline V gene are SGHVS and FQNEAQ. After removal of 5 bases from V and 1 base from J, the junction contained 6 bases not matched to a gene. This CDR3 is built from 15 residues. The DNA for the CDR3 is TGTGCCAGCAGCGGACAGGGAGGTGAGAACACTGAAGCTTTCTTT. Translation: CASSGQGGENTEAFF.

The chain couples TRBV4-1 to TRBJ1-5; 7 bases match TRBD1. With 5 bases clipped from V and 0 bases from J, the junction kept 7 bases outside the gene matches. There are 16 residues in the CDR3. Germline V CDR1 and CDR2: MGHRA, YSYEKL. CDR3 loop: CASSDRATYSNQPQHF. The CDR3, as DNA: TGCGCCAGCAGCGACAGGGCCACATATAGCAATCAGCCCCAGCATTTT.

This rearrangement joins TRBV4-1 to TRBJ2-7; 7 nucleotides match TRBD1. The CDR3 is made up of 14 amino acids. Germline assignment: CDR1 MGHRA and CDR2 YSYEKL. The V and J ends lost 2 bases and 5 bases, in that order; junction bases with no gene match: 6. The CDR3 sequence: CASSQRQGRHEQYF. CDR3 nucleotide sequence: TGCGCCAGCAGCCAACGACAGGGTCGGCACGAGCAGTACTTC.

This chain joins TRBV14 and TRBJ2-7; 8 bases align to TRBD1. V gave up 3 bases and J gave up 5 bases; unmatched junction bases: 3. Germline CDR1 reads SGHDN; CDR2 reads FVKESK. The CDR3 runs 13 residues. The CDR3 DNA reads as TGTGCCAGCAGCCAGGACAGGGTCGACGAGCAGTACTTC. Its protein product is CASSQDRVDEQYF.

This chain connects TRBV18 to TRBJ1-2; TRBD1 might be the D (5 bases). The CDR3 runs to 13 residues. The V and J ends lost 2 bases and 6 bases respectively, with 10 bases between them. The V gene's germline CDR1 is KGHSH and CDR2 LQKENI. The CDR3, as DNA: TGTGCCAGCTCACCAATGACAGACCATGGCTACACCTTC. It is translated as CASSPMTDHGYTF.

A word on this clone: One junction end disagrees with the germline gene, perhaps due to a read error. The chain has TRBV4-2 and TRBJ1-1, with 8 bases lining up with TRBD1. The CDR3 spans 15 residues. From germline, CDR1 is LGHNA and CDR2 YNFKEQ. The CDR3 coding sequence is TGTGCCAGCAGCCCCGGACAGGGAGGGTCCACTGAAGCTCTCTTT. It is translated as CASSPGQGGSTEALF.